This TCR beta chain was retrieved from a study of cytomegalovirus exposure and HLA in healthy donors. Study outcomes and limitations: Presence/absence analyses supposed approximately even sequencing depth among donors.

In its sample, this clone was seen a few times. What it binds is unknown. With 60 Vbeta and 13 Jbeta primers, the PCR was carried out. Repertoires were generated with immunoSEQ multiplex PCR, while TCRdb's copy carries only in-frame clones and drops some. The sample lists about 200,000 clones; about 80% were seen once. V lost 7 bases and J lost 3, with 16 bases in between. Germline V gene sequence: CDR1 MDHEN, CDR2 SYDVKM. The CDR3 length is 14 residues. The sequencing input was PBMCs. This chain connects TRBV28 to TRBJ2-7; D perhaps matches TRBD2 (6 bases). The source of this sequence is a man younger than 30 in good health and CMV-seronegative. The CDR3 DNA is TGTGCCAGCACCCAACTGACTAGATACTACGAGCAGTACTTC. Translated: CASTQLTRYYEQYF.